Reported below is one TCR beta chain. What it recognizes is unknown. This sample was included in a study of cytomegalovirus exposure and HLA in healthy donors. Study in general: Within an early data release were about 85 million unique TCRs drawn from HLA-typed donors.

Study results and caveats: Sequencing likely generated an artifact that appeared as a cluster of highly shared sequence variants.

The CDR3 is 15 residues long. With 5 bases clipped from V and 1 base from J, the junction kept 5 bases outside the gene matches. Germline CDR1 and CDR2: MDHEN and SYDVKM. PCR employed 60 Vbeta and 13 Jbeta primers. The table came from immunoSEQ multiplex PCR; TCRdb's copy has only in-frame clones and leaves some out. Of about 130,000 clones listed, 76% are singletons. The sequenced sample consisted of PBMCs. The source is a man aged 40-55 years in good health and CMV-seronegative. The chain is built from TRBV28 and TRBJ2-7; 10 bases are a match to TRBD1. The CDR3 here is CASSSGQGGSYEQYF. The DNA for the CDR3 is TGTGCCAGCAGTAGCGGACAGGGGGGATCCTACGAGCAGTACTTC.